The clone carrying this T cell receptor beta chain was observed a few times. The target antigen is unknown. TCRdb reprocessed the 5' RACE reads via MiXCR and lists one record per CDR3 protein. The sample records a few hundred thousand distinct CDR3 sequences, less than 25% being singletons. The data were obtained in a study of identical twins. Study findings and constraints: Carriage of fewer insertions was seen in abundant cord blood beta clonotypes, whereas memory repertoires showed none.

Looked up from germline, CDR1 is MNHEY and CDR2 is SMNVEV (reference sequence). Trimming shortened V by 6 bases and J by 5 bases, and 20 bases separated the two germline ends. The CDR3 consists of 16 residues. The same data also went into a second study, on T cells expressing NK-cell markers.

The sample was CD4+ T cells sorted from blood. The receptor was isolated from a woman aged 18-30 years in good health. The chain couples TRBV27 to TRBJ2-1; D might be TRBD2 (6 bases). CDR3 protein: CASSLLRGTYHNEQFF. CDR3 nucleotide sequence: TGTGCCAGCAGCTTACTACGAGGGACTTACCACAATGAGCAGTTCTTC.